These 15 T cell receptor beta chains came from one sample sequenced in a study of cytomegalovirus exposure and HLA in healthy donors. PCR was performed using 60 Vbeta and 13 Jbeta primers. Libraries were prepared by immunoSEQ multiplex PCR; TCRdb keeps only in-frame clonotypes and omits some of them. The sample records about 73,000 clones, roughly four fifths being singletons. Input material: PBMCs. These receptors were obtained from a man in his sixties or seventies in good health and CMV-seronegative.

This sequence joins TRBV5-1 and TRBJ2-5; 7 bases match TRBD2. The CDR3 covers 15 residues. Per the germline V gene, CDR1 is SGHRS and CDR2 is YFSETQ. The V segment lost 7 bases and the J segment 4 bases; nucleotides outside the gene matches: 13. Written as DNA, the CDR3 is TGCGCCAGCGTCTGGGGAGCGGGGCTGCGAGAGACCCAGTACTTC. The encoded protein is CASVWGAGLRETQYF.

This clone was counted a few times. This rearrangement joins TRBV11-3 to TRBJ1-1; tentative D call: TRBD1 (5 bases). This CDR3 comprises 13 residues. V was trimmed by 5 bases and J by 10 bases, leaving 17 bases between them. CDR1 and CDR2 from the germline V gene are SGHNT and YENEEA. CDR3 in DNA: TGTGCCAGCAGCCCAGATCCTGGGCAGGGAGCTTTCTTT. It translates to CASSPDPGQGAFF. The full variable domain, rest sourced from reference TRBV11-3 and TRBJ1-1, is EAGVVQSPRYKIIEKKQPVAFWCNPISGHNTLYWYLQNLGQGPELLIRYENEEAVDDSQLPKDRFSAERLKGVDSTLKIQPAELGDSAVYLCASSPDPGQGAFFGQGTRLTVV.

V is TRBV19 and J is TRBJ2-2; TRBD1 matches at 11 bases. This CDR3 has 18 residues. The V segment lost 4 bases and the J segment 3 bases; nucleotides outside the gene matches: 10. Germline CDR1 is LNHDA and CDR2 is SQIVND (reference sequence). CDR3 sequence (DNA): TGTGCCAGTAGTAAGGGGCCGGGACAGGGGGAGTACACCGGGGAGCTGTTTTTT. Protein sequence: CASSKGPGQGEYTGELFF.

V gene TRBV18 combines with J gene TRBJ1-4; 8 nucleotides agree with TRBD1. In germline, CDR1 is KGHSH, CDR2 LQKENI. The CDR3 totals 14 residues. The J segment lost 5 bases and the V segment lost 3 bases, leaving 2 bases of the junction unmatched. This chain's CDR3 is CASSPWDRNEKLFF. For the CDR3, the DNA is TGTGCCAGCTCACCTTGGGACAGGAATGAAAAACTGTTTTTT.

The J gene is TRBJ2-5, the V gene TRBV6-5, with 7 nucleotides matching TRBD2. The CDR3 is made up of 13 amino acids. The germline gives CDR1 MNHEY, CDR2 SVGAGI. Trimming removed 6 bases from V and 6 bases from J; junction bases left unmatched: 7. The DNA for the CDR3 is TGTGCCAGCAGGCCCACGGGAGGACAGACCCAGTACTTC. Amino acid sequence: CASRPTGGQTQYF.

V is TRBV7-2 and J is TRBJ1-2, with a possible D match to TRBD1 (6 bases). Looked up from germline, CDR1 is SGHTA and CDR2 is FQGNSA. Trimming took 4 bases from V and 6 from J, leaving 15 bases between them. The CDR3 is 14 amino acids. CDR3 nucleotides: TGTGCCAGCAGCTCGAGGCGGGGGCGCGATGGCTACACCTTC. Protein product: CASSSRRGRDGYTF.

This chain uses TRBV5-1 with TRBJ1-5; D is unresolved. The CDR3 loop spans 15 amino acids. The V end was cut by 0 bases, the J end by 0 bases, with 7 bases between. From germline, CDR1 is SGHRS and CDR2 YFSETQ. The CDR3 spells CASSLGQNSNQPQHF. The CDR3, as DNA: TGCGCCAGCAGCTTGGGGCAAAATAGCAATCAGCCCCAGCATTTT. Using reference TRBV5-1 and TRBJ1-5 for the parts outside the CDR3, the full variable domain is KAGVTQTPRYLIKTRGQQVTLSCSPISGHRSVSWYQQTPGQGLQFLFEYFSETQRNKGNFPGRFSGRQFSNSRSEMNVSTLELGDSALYLCASSLGQNSNQPQHFGDGTRLSIL.

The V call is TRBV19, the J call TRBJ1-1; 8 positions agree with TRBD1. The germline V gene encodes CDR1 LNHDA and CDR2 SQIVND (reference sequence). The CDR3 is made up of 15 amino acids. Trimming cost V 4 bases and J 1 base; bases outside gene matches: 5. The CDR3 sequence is CASSTDRGANTEAFF. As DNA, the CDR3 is TGTGCCAGTAGTACCGACAGGGGAGCGAACACTGAAGCTTTCTTT.

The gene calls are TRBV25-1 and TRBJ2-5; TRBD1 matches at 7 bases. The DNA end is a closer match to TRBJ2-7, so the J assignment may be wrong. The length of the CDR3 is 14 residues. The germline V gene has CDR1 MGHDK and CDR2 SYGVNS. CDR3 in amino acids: CASRARDSTSEQYF. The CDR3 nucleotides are TGTGCCAGCAGGGCCCGGGACAGTACTTCCGAGCAGTACTTC.

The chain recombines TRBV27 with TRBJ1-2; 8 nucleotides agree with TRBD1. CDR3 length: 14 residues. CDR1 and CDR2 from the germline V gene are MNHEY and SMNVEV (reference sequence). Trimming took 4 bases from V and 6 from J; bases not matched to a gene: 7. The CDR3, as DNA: TGTGCCAGCAGTTCCCCGACAGGGGCACATGGCTACACCTTC. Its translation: CASSSPTGAHGYTF.

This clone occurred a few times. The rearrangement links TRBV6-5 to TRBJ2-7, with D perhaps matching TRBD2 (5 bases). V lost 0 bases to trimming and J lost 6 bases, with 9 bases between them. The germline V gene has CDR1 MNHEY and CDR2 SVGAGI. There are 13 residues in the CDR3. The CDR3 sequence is CASSYSSEGEQYF. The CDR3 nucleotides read TGTGCCAGCAGTTACTCGAGTGAGGGCGAGCAGTACTTC.

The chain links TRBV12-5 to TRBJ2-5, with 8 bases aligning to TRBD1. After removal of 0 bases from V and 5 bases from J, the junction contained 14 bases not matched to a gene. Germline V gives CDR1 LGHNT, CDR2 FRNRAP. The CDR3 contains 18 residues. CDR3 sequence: CASGLVLPSGTGGETQYF. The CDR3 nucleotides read TGTGCTAGTGGTTTGGTACTCCCGTCCGGGACAGGCGGGGAGACCCAGTACTTC.

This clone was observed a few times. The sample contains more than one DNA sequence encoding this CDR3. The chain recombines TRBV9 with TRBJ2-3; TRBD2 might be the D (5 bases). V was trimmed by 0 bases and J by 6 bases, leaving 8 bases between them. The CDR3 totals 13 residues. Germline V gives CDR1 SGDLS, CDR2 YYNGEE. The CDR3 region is CASSVAGKDTQYF. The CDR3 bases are TGTGCCAGCAGCGTAGCGGGGAAGGATACGCAGTATTTT.

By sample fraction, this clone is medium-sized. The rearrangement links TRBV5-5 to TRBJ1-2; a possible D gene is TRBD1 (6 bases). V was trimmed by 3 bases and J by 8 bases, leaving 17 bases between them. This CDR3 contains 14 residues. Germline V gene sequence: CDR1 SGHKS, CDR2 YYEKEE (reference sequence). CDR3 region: CASSSRDTLLGYTF. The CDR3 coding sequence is TGTGCCAGCAGCTCCCGGGACACGCTCTTGGGCTACACCTTC.

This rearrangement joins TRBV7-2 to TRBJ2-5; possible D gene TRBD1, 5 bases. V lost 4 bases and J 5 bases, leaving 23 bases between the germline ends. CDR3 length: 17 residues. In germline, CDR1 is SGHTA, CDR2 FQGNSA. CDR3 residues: CASSSPLGLAVRETQYF. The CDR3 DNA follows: TGTGCCAGCAGCTCCCCACTGGGGCTGGCGGTACGGGAGACCCAGTACTTC. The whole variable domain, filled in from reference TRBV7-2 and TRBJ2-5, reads GAGVSQSPSNKVTEKGKDVELRCDPISGHTALYWYRQSLGQGLEFLIYFQGNSAPDKSGLPSDRFSAERTGGSVSTLTIQRTQQEDSAVYLCASSSPLGLAVRETQYFGPGTRLLVL.